One and the same sample provided the 25 T cell receptor beta chains below, sequenced in a study of T cell clonality in common variable immunodeficiency. Using immunoSEQ multiplex PCR, the repertoire was profiled, and TCRdb retains in-frame clones only, with some absent. Recorded here are 55,000 to 65,000 clones, none singletons. Sequencing was performed on peripheral blood mononuclear cells. Every receptor here comes from a person between 18 and 69 years old in good health.

This clone was observed many times. The read stops 3 residues short of the end of the CDR3; the missing end is completed from the germline J gene. The rearrangement joins TRBV25-1 to TRBJ2-3; TRBD2 aligns across 7 bases. Germline CDR1 and CDR2: MGHDK and SYGVNS. This CDR3 is built from 16 residues. The trim removed 1 base at V and 3 bases at J, leaving 7 bases unmatched. This CDR3 is CASSEWGGGFTDTQYF. The DNA read from the CDR3 is TGTGCCAGCAGTGAATGGGGGGGAGGTTTTACAGATACG.

This clone was recorded at least ten times. The sequenced CDR3 bases are TGCAGTGCTCCCCGAGGCCCGAGGCCATCCGAG. Translated: CSAPRGPRPSE. The full CDR3 protein is CSAPRGPRPSEQYF. The gene calls are TRBV20-1 and TRBJ2-7, with D hard to call. The read finishes 3 residues shy of the CDR3 end, and the germline J gene is used to complete it. The CDR3 consists of 14 residues. CDR1 DFQATT and CDR2 SNEGSKA come from the germline V gene (reference sequence). Trimming took off 5 bases at V and 6 bases at J, with 20 bases between the two ends.

This clone was seen many times. The read comes to an end 3 residues before the CDR3 does, leaving the germline J gene to fill in the end. The chain uses TRBV5-1 and TRBJ2-2, with D possibly matching TRBD1 (5 bases). The CDR3 sequence is 16 residues long. The V gene's germline CDR1 is SGHRS and CDR2 YFSETQ. The ends were cut back, 4 bases at V and 6 bases at J, with 19 bases in the middle. The CDR3 here is CASSLSDSTAPGELFF. The sequenced CDR3 bases are TGCGCCAGCAGCCTCTCTGACAGCACAGCCCCCGGGGAG.

This clone showed up many times. Sequencing ends 3 residues short of the CDR3 end; the germline J gene provides the rest. The gene calls are TRBV7-9 and TRBJ2-1, with TRBD1 matching over 8 bases. Germline V gives CDR1 SEHNR, CDR2 FQNEAQ (reference sequence). CDR3 length: 13 amino acids. V gave up 4 bases and J gave up 4 bases; unmatched junction bases: 0. This chain's CDR3 is CASSWTGYNEQFF. The CDR3 bases that were read are TGTGCCAGCAGCTGGACAGGGTACAATGAG.

This clone was seen at least ten times. The read comes to an end 3 residues before the CDR3 does, leaving the germline J gene to fill in the end. This CDR3 is also generated by other DNA sequences in the sample. This chain links TRBV2 with TRBJ2-6; no clear D gene. The CDR3 has 15 residues. Trimming shortened V by 4 bases and J by 1 base, and 8 bases separated the two germline ends. Germline CDR1 and CDR2: SNHLY and FYNNEI. The part of the CDR3 DNA that was read is TGTGCCAGCAGTGTGGGCAGTTCTGGGGCCAACGTC. As protein: CASSVGSSGANV. The whole CDR3 protein reads CASSVGSSGANVLTF.

In this sample, this clone turned up many times. The CDR3 end lies 3 residues beyond the end of the read and is filled in from the germline J gene. The rearrangement links TRBV7-9 to TRBJ2-5, with D perhaps TRBD2 (5 bases). The CDR3 sequence is 14 residues long. V was shortened by 5 bases and J by 1 base, with 11 bases between the two germline ends. Looked up from germline, CDR1 is SEHNR and CDR2 is FQNEAQ (reference sequence). The CDR3 sequence: CASSGQEAQETQYF. Incomplete CDR3 DNA: TGTGCCAGCAGCGGCCAGGAGGCCCAAGAGACC.

To note about this clone: The observed sequence ends 3 residues before the CDR3 terminus, with the missing tail filled in from the germline J gene. J is TRBJ1-5 and V is TRBV2; 7 bases align to TRBD1. V gave up 2 bases and J gave up 5 bases; unmatched junction bases: 3. The CDR3 extends over 14 amino acids. CDR1 is SNHLY and CDR2 is FYNNEI in the germline V gene. CDR3 DNA (partial): TGTGCCAGCAGTGAACAGGGGGATGATCAGCCC. As protein: CASSEQGDDQP. The whole CDR3 region reads CASSEQGDDQPQHF.

This clone was found many times. The CDR3 end is not reached by the read, which stops 3 residues before it; the germline J gene fills it in. The chain employs TRBV4-2 and TRBJ2-6; no reliable D call. The germline gives CDR1 LGHNA, CDR2 YNFKEQ. CDR3 size: 14 residues. The CDR3 bases that were read are TGTGCCAGCAGCCAAGAGTCGGGTAATTCAGTC. This translates into CASSQESGNSV. The entire CDR3 is CASSQESGNSVLTF.

This clone was seen repeatedly, ten times or more. The CDR3 end lies 3 residues beyond the end of the read and is filled in from the germline J gene. The chain couples TRBV5-1 to TRBJ2-3; 11 bases map to TRBD2. The CDR3 sequence is 16 residues long. Germline CDR1 reads SGHRS; CDR2 reads YFSETQ. The V and J ends lost 1 base and 2 bases, in that order; junction bases with no gene match: 3. The DNA read from the CDR3 is TGCGCCAGCAGCTTGTCGACTAGCGGGACCACAGATACG. Amino acid sequence: CASSLSTSGTTDT. The entire CDR3 reads CASSLSTSGTTDTQYF. The full variable domain, completed using reference TRBV5-1 and TRBJ2-3, is KAGVTQTPRYLIKTRGQQVTLSCSPISGHRSVSWYQQTPGQGLQFLFEYFSETQRNKGNFPGRFSGRQFSNSRSEMNVSTLELGDSALYLCASSLSTSGTTDTQYFGPGTRLTVL.

This clone occurred many times. CDR3 bases read: TGTGCCAGCAGAGGGACTAGCGGGCCCTACGAG. Its protein is CASRGTSGPYE. The complete CDR3 reads CASRGTSGPYEQYF. V gene TRBV28 combines with J gene TRBJ2-7, with 12 bases that match TRBD2. The DNA ends 3 residues before the CDR3 does, and the rest of the CDR3 is filled in from the germline J gene. This CDR3 region has 14 residues. J gave up 2 bases and V 6 bases, and 2 bases lay outside the gene matches. Per the germline V gene, CDR1 is MDHEN and CDR2 is SYDVKM. Supplemented by reference TRBV28 and TRBJ2-7, the full variable domain reads DVKVTQSSRYLVKRTGEKVFLECVQDMDHENMFWYRQDPGLGLRLIYFSYDVKMKEKGDIPEGYSVSREKKERFSLILESASTNQTSMYLCASRGTSGPYEQYFGPGTRLTVT.

This clone has ten or more counts. The DNA ends 3 residues before the CDR3 does, and the rest of the CDR3 is filled in from the germline J gene. The chain links TRBV5-4 to TRBJ2-5; TRBD1 is a possible D gene (6 bases). This CDR3 comprises 14 residues. Trimming left V 0 bases short and J 0 bases short, with 6 bases between. Germline V lookup: CDR1 SGHNT, CDR2 YYREEE (reference sequence). CDR3 bases read: TGTGCCAGCAGCTTGGCAGGGGACCAAGAGACC. This translates into CASSLAGDQET. The full CDR3 sequence reads CASSLAGDQETQYF.

This clone showed up many times. The read stops 3 residues short of the end of the CDR3; the missing end is completed from the germline J gene. This chain connects TRBV7-9 to TRBJ2-1; no clear D gene. This CDR3 has 15 residues. The germline V and J ends were trimmed by 5 bases and 5 bases, with 16 bases remaining between them. Germline CDR1 SEHNR, CDR2 FQNEAQ (reference sequence). CDR3 region: CASSPRWQKDNEQFF. The sequenced part of the CDR3 DNA is TGTGCCAGCAGCCCTAGGTGGCAGAAGGACAATGAG.

This clone was recorded at least ten times. The read finishes 3 residues shy of the CDR3 end, and the germline J gene is used to complete it. This chain links TRBV20-1 with TRBJ2-1; 8 nucleotides match TRBD2. Germline-derived CDR1 and CDR2 are DFQATT and SNEGSKA (reference sequence). J gave up 5 bases and V 0 bases, and 9 bases lay outside the gene matches. This CDR3 is built from 16 residues. The CDR3 loop is CSARDRPGLVHNEQFF. The sequenced CDR3 bases are TGCAGTGCTAGAGATCGGCCGGGACTAGTCCACAATGAG.

This clone was detected many times. The read halts 3 residues ahead of the CDR3 end, with the missing end drawn from the germline J gene. The chain employs TRBV28 and TRBJ2-3; 8 bases align to TRBD1. This CDR3 spans 15 amino acids. CDR1 MDHEN and CDR2 SYDVKM come from the germline V gene. Trimming removed 8 bases from V and 4 bases from J; junction bases left unmatched: 11. CDR3 in amino acids: CASGLGQGYPDTQYF. CDR3 bases read: TGTGCCAGCGGCCTCGGACAGGGCTACCCAGATACG. Full variable domain (rest looked up from reference TRBV28 and TRBJ2-3): DVKVTQSSRYLVKRTGEKVFLECVQDMDHENMFWYRQDPGLGLRLIYFSYDVKMKEKGDIPEGYSVSREKKERFSLILESASTNQTSMYLCASGLGQGYPDTQYFGPGTRLTVL.

This clone was recorded a few times. Read coverage stops 3 residues before the CDR3 terminus; the germline J gene supplies the remainder. The chain uses TRBV10-2 and TRBJ2-7; possibly TRBD2 for D (6 bases). The CDR3 loop spans 17 amino acids. V was clipped by 2 bases and J by 1 base, with 18 bases between them. CDR1 is WSHSY, CDR2 SAAADI, per germline. The CDR3 protein is CASSEAALFSGSYEQYF. The sequenced part of the CDR3 DNA is TGCGCCAGCAGTGAGGCCGCGCTATTTAGCGGATCCTACGAG.

This clone showed up many times. Coverage ceases 3 residues before the CDR3 finishes, and the germline J gene fills in the end. This chain uses TRBV30 with TRBJ1-1; the D gene is possibly TRBD1 (6 bases). The CDR3 has 13 residues. Germline V gives CDR1 GTSNPN, CDR2 SVGIG (reference sequence). V dropped 3 bases and J dropped 5 bases, with 13 bases sitting between them. CDR3 protein: CAWRKTGLTEAFF. CDR3 DNA (partial): TGTGCCTGGAGAAAAACAGGGTTAACTGAA.

This clone occurred many times. The CDR3 reads CSAQGGGNTGELFF. Partial CDR3 DNA: TGCAGTGCTCAAGGGGGTGGGAACACCGGGGAG. The chain has TRBV20-1 and TRBJ2-2; TRBD1 is a possible D gene (6 bases). The CDR3 goes on 3 residues after the read ends, and that part is filled in from the germline J gene. In germline, CDR1 is DFQATT, CDR2 SNEGSKA (reference sequence). The V end was cut by 5 bases, the J end by 1 base, with 11 bases between. CDR3 length equals 14 residues.

The table lists this clone with many counts. The sequenced fragment ends 3 residues before the CDR3 boundary, so the rest is inferred from the germline J gene. The chain employs TRBV20-1 and TRBJ2-7; D remains unclear. This CDR3 is 13 amino acids long. The germline V and J ends were trimmed by 0 bases and 0 bases, with 6 bases remaining between them. Germline-derived CDR1 and CDR2 are DFQATT and SNEGSKA (reference sequence). Incomplete CDR3 DNA: TGCAGTGCTAGAGACCAGGTCTCCTACGAG. Its protein is CSARDQVSYE. The CDR3 in its entirety is CSARDQVSYEQYF.

This clone came up many times. The read is 3 residues too short to cover the CDR3 end, so that end is filled in from the germline J gene. The rearrangement joins TRBV5-1 to TRBJ2-1; the match to TRBD1 covers 8 bases. Germline CDR1 reads SGHRS; CDR2 reads YFSETQ. The CDR3 contains 16 residues. With 2 bases clipped from V and 8 bases from J, the junction kept 12 bases outside the gene matches. CDR3 bases read: TGCGCCAGCAGCTTAGGCGAGACAGGGGTATTCCATGAG. This encodes CASSLGETGVFHE. The full CDR3 reads CASSLGETGVFHEQFF. Drawing the rest from reference TRBV5-1 and TRBJ2-1, the complete variable domain is KAGVTQTPRYLIKTRGQQVTLSCSPISGHRSVSWYQQTPGQGLQFLFEYFSETQRNKGNFPGRFSGRQFSNSRSEMNVSTLELGDSALYLCASSLGETGVFHEQFFGPGTRLTVL.

The table lists this clone with many counts. With the read ending 3 residues before the CDR3 end, the germline J gene is used to fill in that end. The rearrangement joins TRBV10-1 to TRBJ1-2; D is unclear. This CDR3 region has 16 residues. In germline, CDR1 is WNHNN, CDR2 SYGVQD (reference sequence). CDR3 bases read: TGCGCCAGCAGTGAAGAATTAGGTAGCTCCTACAATGAC. Translating gives CASSEELGSSYND. The full CDR3 reads CASSEELGSSYNDYTF.

Ten or more counts support this clone. Read coverage stops 3 residues before the CDR3 terminus; the germline J gene supplies the remainder. J is TRBJ2-5 and V is TRBV20-1; weak D call: TRBD2 (5 bases). This CDR3 contains 14 residues. Germline V CDR1 and CDR2: DFQATT, SNEGSKA (reference sequence). With 6 bases removed from V and 0 bases from J, the gap between germline ends came to 14 bases. CDR3 loop: CSASSSPHQETQYF. The CDR3 bases that were read are TGCAGTGCAAGCTCTAGCCCACACCAAGAGACC.

There are many counts of this clone. CDR3 DNA (partial): TGTGCCAGCAGCCCCGGACAGGATCAAGAGACC. Its protein is CASSPGQDQET. The complete CDR3 reads CASSPGQDQETQYF. The J gene is TRBJ2-5, the V gene TRBV7-9, with TRBD1 identical over 7 bases. The CDR3 is cut off 3 residues early in the read; its end comes from the germline J gene. Unmatched junction bases numbered 5, after V lost 5 bases and J lost 2 bases. CDR1 and CDR2 from the germline V gene are SEHNR and FQNEAQ (reference sequence). CDR3 size: 14 residues.

Many counts were recorded for this clone. The read halts 3 residues ahead of the CDR3 end, with the missing end drawn from the germline J gene. This chain connects TRBV19 to TRBJ2-2; TRBD1 matches 10 bases. Trimming removed 10 bases from V and 6 bases from J; junction bases left unmatched: 5. CDR1 and CDR2 from the germline V gene are LNHDA and SQIVND (reference sequence). This CDR3 contains 13 residues. Incomplete CDR3 DNA: TGTGCCACGGGACAGGGGTGGGCCGGGGAG. Its protein product is CATGQGWAGE. The full CDR3 protein reads CATGQGWAGELFF.

This clone showed up many times. The sequenced part of the CDR3 DNA is TGTGCCAGCACCTTACAGCCCCTAAAAGAGACC. Amino acids: CASTLQPLKET. The entire CDR3 protein reads CASTLQPLKETQYF. The rearrangement uses TRBV5-5 and TRBJ2-5; D gene ambiguous. The read ends 3 residues early relative to the CDR3; the germline J gene fills the gap. V was clipped by 6 bases and J by 3 bases, with 15 bases between them. Germline values: CDR1 SGHKS, CDR2 YYEKEE (reference sequence). This CDR3 comprises 14 residues.

This clone has a count of ten or more. The read ends 3 residues shy of where the CDR3 ends; the end is completed using the germline J gene. The J gene is TRBJ2-7, the V gene TRBV7-2; 8 bases map to TRBD2. The CDR3 loop spans 12 amino acids. Germline CDR1 and CDR2: SGHTA and FQGNSA. The V gene end was trimmed by 8 bases and the J gene end by 5 bases; junction bases not matched to a gene: 5. CDR3 bases read: TGTGCCAGCCGCGGGGGGAGGAACGAG. As protein: CASRGGRNE. The whole CDR3 sequence reads CASRGGRNEQYF.